This T cell receptor beta chain appears in the sequencing data of a study of identical twins. From germline, CDR1 is SGHAT and CDR2 FQNNGV. With 2 bases removed from V and 6 bases from J, the gap between germline ends came to 13 bases. The CDR3 loop spans 14 amino acids. This clonotype was seen only a few times. TCRdb reprocessed the 5' RACE reads via MiXCR and lists one record per CDR3 protein. The top ten clones hold 1.5% to 2% of a sample with around 960,000 distinct CDR3 sequences, more than 9% of them seen once. These data were also reused for a study on yellow fever vaccine responses in identical twins.

The chain employs TRBV11-2 and TRBJ1-2; D gene ambiguous. The material sequenced was PBMCs. This clonotype originated in a woman between 18 and 29 years old in good health. CDR3 region: CASSLLRNWDGYTF. CDR3 bases: TGTGCCAGCAGCTTATTAAGGAATTGGGATGGCTACACCTTC.